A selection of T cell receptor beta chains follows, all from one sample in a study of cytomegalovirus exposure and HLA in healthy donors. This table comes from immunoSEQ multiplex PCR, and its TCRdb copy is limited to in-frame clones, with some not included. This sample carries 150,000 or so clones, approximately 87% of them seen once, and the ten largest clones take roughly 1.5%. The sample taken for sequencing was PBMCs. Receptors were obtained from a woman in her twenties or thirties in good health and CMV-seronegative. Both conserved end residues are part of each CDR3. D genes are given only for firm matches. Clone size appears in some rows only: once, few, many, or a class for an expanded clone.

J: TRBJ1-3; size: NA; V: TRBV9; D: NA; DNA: TGTGCCAGCAGCGGGTTGAGGGAGACCATATATTTT; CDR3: CASSGLRETIYF
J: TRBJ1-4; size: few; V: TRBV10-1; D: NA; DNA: TGCGCCAGCAGTACGGGAAATGAAAAACTGTTTTTT; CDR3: CASSTGNEKLFF
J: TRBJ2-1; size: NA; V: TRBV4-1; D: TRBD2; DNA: TGCGCCAGCAGCCAAGATTTTGAGACTAGCGGGGGGCGGTTGCAGTTCTTC; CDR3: CASSQDFETSGGRLQFF
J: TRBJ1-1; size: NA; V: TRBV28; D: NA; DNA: TGTGCCAGCAGTTCCCGGAACACTGAAGCTTTCTTT; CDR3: CASSSRNTEAFF
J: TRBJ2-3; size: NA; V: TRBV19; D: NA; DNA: TGTGCCAGTAGTGTGGAGATTAGCACAGATACGCAGTATTTT; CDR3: CASSVEISTDTQYF
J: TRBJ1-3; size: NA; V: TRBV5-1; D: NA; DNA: TGCGCCAGCAGCTTGACCATTCCGCAGGGGCGAGGGCCCGGAAACACCATATATTTT; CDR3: CASSLTIPQGRGPGNTIYF
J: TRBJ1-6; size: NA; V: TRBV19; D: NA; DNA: TGTGCCAGTTCCGACAGTAATTCACCCCTCCACTTT; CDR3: CASSDSNSPLHF
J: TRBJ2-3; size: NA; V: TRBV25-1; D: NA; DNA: TGTGCCAGCAGTAAGGACTGGGATACGCAGTATTTT; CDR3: CASSKDWDTQYF
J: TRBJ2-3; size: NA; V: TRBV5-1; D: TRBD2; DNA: TGCGCCAGCAGCTTGCTAGCGGGGGCCGGAGATACGCAGTATTTT; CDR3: CASSLLAGAGDTQYF
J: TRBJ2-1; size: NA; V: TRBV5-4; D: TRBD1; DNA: TGTGCCAGCAGTCCAGGGGGTACTAACAATGAGCAGTTCTTC; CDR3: CASSPGGTNNEQFF
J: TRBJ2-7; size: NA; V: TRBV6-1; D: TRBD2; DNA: TGTGCCAGCAGTTTAGCGGGGGGCCCATCCTACGAGCAGTACTTC; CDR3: CASSLAGGPSYEQYF
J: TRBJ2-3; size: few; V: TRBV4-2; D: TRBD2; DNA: TGTGCCAGCAGCCAAACGGGGGGAAACACAGATACGCAGTATTTT; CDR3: CASSQTGGNTDTQYF
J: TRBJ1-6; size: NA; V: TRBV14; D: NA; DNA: TGTGCCAGCAGCCTATCCGACAGAAAAAGCTATAATTCACCCCTCCACTTT; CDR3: CASSLSDRKSYNSPLHF
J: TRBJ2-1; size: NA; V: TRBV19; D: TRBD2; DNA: TGTGCCAGTAGTATACTGGGGGGGAGTTACAATGAGCAGTTCTTC; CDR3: CASSILGGSYNEQFF
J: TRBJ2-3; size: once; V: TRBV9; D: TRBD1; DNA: TGTGCCAGCAGCGTTCTACAGGGGTGGGGGACAGATACGCAGTATTTT; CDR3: CASSVLQGWGTDTQYF
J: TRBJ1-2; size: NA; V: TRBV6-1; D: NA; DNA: TGTGCCAGCAGTGAGGTCGGCAGGGCCATCTATGGCTACACCTTC; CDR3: CASSEVGRAIYGYTF
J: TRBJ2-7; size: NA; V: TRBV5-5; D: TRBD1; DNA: TGTGCCAGCAGCTTGGGCAGGGGGCTACCGTACGAGCAGTACTTC; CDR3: CASSLGRGLPYEQYF
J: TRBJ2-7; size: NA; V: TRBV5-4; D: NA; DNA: TGTGCCAGCAGCTCCCCGAGGCGTTACGAGCAGTACTTC; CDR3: CASSSPRRYEQYF
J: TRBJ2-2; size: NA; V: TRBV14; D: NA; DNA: TGTGCCAGCAGCCAAGAACTCGGGGTTGGCAACACCGGGGAGCTGTTTTTT; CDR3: CASSQELGVGNTGELFF
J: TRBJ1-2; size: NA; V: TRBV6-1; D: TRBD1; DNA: TGTGCCAGCAGTGAAGAGGGGGCTTGGTATGGCTACACCTTC; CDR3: CASSEEGAWYGYTF
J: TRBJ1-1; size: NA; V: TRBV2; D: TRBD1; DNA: TGTGCCAGCAGTGAACTCCCGGGGACAGGGTTGAACACTGAAGCTTTCTTT; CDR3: CASSELPGTGLNTEAFF
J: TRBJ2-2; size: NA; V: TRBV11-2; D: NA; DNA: TGTGCCAGCAGCCAGAGGGGGTGGGGCGGAGGTAACACCGGGGAGCTGTTTTTT; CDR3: CASSQRGWGGGNTGELFF
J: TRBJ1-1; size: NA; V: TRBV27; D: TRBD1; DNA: TGTGCCAGCAGTCGTGGACAGGGGGCTCTGGACACTGAAGCTTTCTTT; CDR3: CASSRGQGALDTEAFF
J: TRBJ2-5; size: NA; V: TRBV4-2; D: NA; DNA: TGTGCCAGCAGCCAAGAGCGACAGCCCCCGCAGACCCAGTACTTC; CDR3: CASSQERQPPQTQYF
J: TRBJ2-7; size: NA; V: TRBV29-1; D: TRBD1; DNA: TGCAGCGTAAGGGACAGCGGTTCCTACGAGCAGTACTTC; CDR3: CSVRDSGSYEQYF
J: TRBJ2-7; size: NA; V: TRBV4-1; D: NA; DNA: TGCGCCAGCAGCCCTACGCAGTCGCGCCGGGATGTCTACGAGCAGTACTTC; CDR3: CASSPTQSRRDVYEQYF
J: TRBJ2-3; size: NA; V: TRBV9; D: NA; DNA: TGTGCCAGCGGCAGTGTTGATACGCAGTATTTT; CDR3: CASGSVDTQYF
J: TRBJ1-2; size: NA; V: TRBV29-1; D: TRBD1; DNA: TGCAGCTCAGGGGCAGACAGGGCGGATGGCTACACCTTC; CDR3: CSSGADRADGYTF
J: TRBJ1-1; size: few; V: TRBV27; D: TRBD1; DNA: TGTGCCAGCAGTCTGATGACAGGGGGCGCCTACACTGAAGCTTTCTTT; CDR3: CASSLMTGGAYTEAFF
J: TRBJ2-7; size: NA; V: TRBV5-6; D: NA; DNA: TGTGCCAGCAGCCTAGTCGATGAGCAGTACTTC; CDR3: CASSLVDEQYF
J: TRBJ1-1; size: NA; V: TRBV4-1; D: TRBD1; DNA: TGCGCCAGCAGCTGGACCCGACAGGGACCCAACACTGAAGCTTTCTTT; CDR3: CASSWTRQGPNTEAFF